This TCR beta chain was sequenced in a study of CD4+ T cells in melanoma (dated by TCRdb to 2022 to 2024). About the study as a whole: The study examined neoantigen-specific CD4+ T cells in human melanoma. The paper's findings and limits, for the study overall: The report described a correlation between neoantigen-specific CD4+ T cells and the function of CD8+ T cells, macrophages and B cells. Diverse differentiation states were reported to be shown by neoantigen-specific CD4+ T cells in melanoma.

Turning to this clone: The antigen it recognizes is unknown. Nothing much larger sits one base from this clone, and base qualities are not available.

The CDR3 measures 13 amino acids from cysteine to phenylalanine. Solely the CDR3 DNA is kept, with 39 bases framed from the first base. V sheds 0 bases and J sheds 10 bases, leaving 13 bases between their ends. Sequences SGHNT (CDR1) and YYREEE (CDR2) are obtained from the germline V gene (reference sequence). Libraries came from the immunoSEQ multiplex PCR assay. TCRdb carries this immuneACCESS record with in-frame sequences only. Its versions omit some clonotypes, under half of them owing to an unresolved V gene in the studies checked, with the rest unexplained. The sample includes 14,000 to 15,000 clones, with roughly two thirds observed a single time. The ten most abundant clones make up roughly 15% of the sample. Donors were patients with melanoma.

The origin of this receptor is a human donor with melanoma. The rearranged chain carries TRBV5-4 and TRBJ1-1; the D gene cannot be named for sure. The sample was cells from a culture (not recorded whether cultured in vitro). The DNA is TGTGCCAGCAGCTTGGATAGTGTCTTTGGAGCTTTCTTT. It codes for CASSLDSVFGAFF.